This TCR beta chain appears in the sequencing data of a study of T cells in localized non-small cell lung cancer. Study-wide points: In adjacent lung, a median roughly 60 of the top 100 tumor clones were found. Elevated circulating T cell density in blood was associated with longer overall survival. Sequence data derive from only one tumor region, so heterogeneity remains possible. The study found T cell clonality highest in uninvolved adjacent lung, above tumor.

Sequencing used immunoSEQ multiplex PCR; TCRdb keeps in-frame clones, though not all of them. The table shows under 35,000 clones, with 80% to 95% occurring only once. With respect to this clone: Its cognate antigen is unknown.

Trimming left V 8 bases short and J 1 base short, with 11 bases between. The CDR3 covers 13 residues. Germline lookup yields CDR1 LNHNV and CDR2 YYDKDF (reference sequence). This specimen was peripheral blood mononuclear cells, taken before any cancer treatment. The receptor comes from a female donor over 55 with stage II lung adenocarcinoma. The chain combines TRBV15 with TRBJ1-1; D gene ambiguous. CDR3 nucleotide sequence: TGTGCCACCTCCACATCAAGGAACACTGAAGCTTTCTTT. Translating gives CATSTSRNTEAFF.